This T cell receptor (beta chain) derives from a study of cytomegalovirus exposure and HLA in healthy donors. The germline V gene has CDR1 SEHNR and CDR2 FQNEAQ (reference sequence). The CDR3 length is 18 residues. Trimming took 4 bases from V and 0 from J, leaving 19 bases between them. Each donor was nominally healthy when sampled (though unrecorded immune exposures were likely). The PCR ran on 60 Vbeta and 13 Jbeta primers. Profiled with immunoSEQ multiplex PCR; TCRdb holds only in-frame clones, not every one. The sample consists of 150,000 to 180,000 clones, about 68% of them appearing once. Concerning this clone itself: Its antigen is unknown.

Regarding the study as a whole: The analysis excluded some indistinguishable V segments, including TRBV6-2 and TRBV6-3. TCR beta sequences reportedly predicted most subjects' HLA-A and HLA-B alleles accurately.

The rearrangement uses TRBV7-9 and TRBJ1-5; D is perhaps TRBD1 (5 bases). The source of this sequence is a man aged 25 to 40 in good health and CMV-seronegative. The sample comprised PBMCs. The CDR3 spells CASSSSDSLGYSNQPQHF. Here the CDR3 DNA reads TGTGCCAGCAGCTCCTCCGACAGTCTTGGGTATAGCAATCAGCCCCAGCATTTT.